This T cell receptor (beta chain) appears in the sequencing data of a study of T cell responses to AZD1222 COVID-19 vaccine. Findings and limits, study-wide: Clonal diversity was possibly underestimated; the donors were predominantly white British and more often female. Spike-spanning, vaccine-associated CD4 TCRs were dominant at 160-218 and 743-854. No repertoire was sampled before or during the peak T cell response, only after it.

Method: immunoSEQ multiplex PCR; TCRdb's copy keeps in-frame clones and lacks some. Here the sample spans 200,000 or so clones, 90% to 95% being singletons. For this clone: Its antigen is unidentified.

V was clipped by 1 base and J by 6 bases; unmatched bases: 6. CDR3 length: 13 residues. Germline V gene sequence: CDR1 GTSNPN, CDR2 SVGIG (reference sequence). The sample in question was peripheral blood, obtained on day 0 of AZD1222 vaccination. This chain joins TRBV30 and TRBJ2-7; 7 bases line up with TRBD1. This clonotype was obtained from an adult in good health. The CDR3 is CAWSGQGWGEQYF. The CDR3 nucleotides are TGTGCCTGGAGTGGACAGGGTTGGGGCGAGCAGTACTTC.